The 16 T cell receptor beta chains presented below share a single source sample, sequenced in a study of shared clonotypes between healthy human individuals. Profiling relied on immunoSEQ multiplex PCR, and the TCRdb table lists in-frame clones only, not all of them. This table holds fewer than 3 million clones, roughly 90% found once. Sequenced sample: naive CD4+ T cells from PBMCs. Subset meaning: CD45RA+ positively selected. The receptors were gathered from a man aged 18-30 years in good health. Some clones in this sample may be carry-over from other donors' samples.

The V call is TRBV4-1, the J call TRBJ2-1; perhaps TRBD2 as D (6 bases). Germline V lookup: CDR1 MGHRA, CDR2 YSYEKL. The CDR3 is 17 amino acids. V lost 7 bases and J 0 bases, leaving 19 bases between the germline ends. The CDR3, as DNA: TGCGCCAGCACTCCCCGGGGGATTAGTCGCTCCTACAATGAGCAGTTCTTC. It encodes CASTPRGISRSYNEQFF.

On this clone: Other DNA sequences of this sample code for an identical CDR3. The V gene is TRBV15, the J gene TRBJ2-7; TRBD1 matches 9 bases. V lost 3 bases and J lost 3; bases outside the gene matches: 6. Germline loops: CDR1 LNHNV, CDR2 YYDKDF (reference sequence). The CDR3 is 15 amino acids. The chain's CDR3 is CATSRGGTGSYEQYF. The DNA of the CDR3 is TGTGCCACCAGCAGGGGGGGGACAGGGAGCTACGAGCAGTACTTC.

This clone has a handful of counts. The chain has TRBV7-9 and TRBJ2-2; D not resolved. V lost 1 base, J lost 1 base, and 7 bases lay in between. The CDR3 totals 15 residues. The germline gives CDR1 SEHNR, CDR2 FQNEAQ (reference sequence). The CDR3 loop is CASSLVRMNTGELFF. CDR3 in DNA: TGTGCCAGCAGCTTAGTTAGGATGAACACCGGGGAGCTGTTTTTT.

About this clone itself: Other DNA sequences in this specimen translate into the identical CDR3. The rearrangement joins TRBV5-1 to TRBJ1-5; D gene uncertain. Germline V lookup: CDR1 SGHRS, CDR2 YFSETQ. This CDR3 is 13 amino acids long. Trimming took 4 bases from V and 5 from J, leaving 10 bases between them. CDR3 nucleotides: TGCGCCAGCAGCCCCTCCGGGGATCAGCCCCAGCATTTT. It codes for CASSPSGDQPQHF.

The table lists this clone with a count of one. The chain uses TRBV28 and TRBJ2-2, with D tentatively TRBD2 (7 bases). CDR1 and CDR2 (germline): MDHEN, SYDVKM. V was trimmed by 3 bases and J by 7 bases, leaving 12 bases between them. The CDR3 sequence is 14 residues long. CDR3: CASSFGGAIGELFF. The CDR3 nucleotides read TGTGCCAGCAGTTTTGGGGGGGCGATCGGGGAGCTGTTTTTT.

The chain couples TRBV11-1 to TRBJ2-3, with D unclear. V was cut by 5 bases and J by 6 bases, with 12 bases left in between. Germline V gene data show CDR1 as SGHAT and CDR2 as FQDESV (reference sequence). This CDR3 is built from 13 residues. CDR3 nucleotides: TGTGCCAGCAGCCCCCGGAGCATGGATACGCAGTATTTT. Its translation is CASSPRSMDTQYF.

V is TRBV5-4 and J is TRBJ2-1, with 7 bases that match TRBD2. Trimming at V came to 0 bases and at J to 9 bases, leaving 9 bases not matched to a gene. CDR3 length: 15 amino acids. Germline V CDR1 and CDR2: SGHNT, YYREEE (reference sequence). The CDR3 coding sequence is TGTGCCAGCAGCTTGGATCTTGCGGGAGTGGGTGAGCAGTTCTTC. Translated, it gives CASSLDLAGVGEQFF.

This sequence joins TRBV28 and TRBJ2-7; 11 bases agree with TRBD2. Trimming removed 4 bases from V and 7 bases from J; junction bases left unmatched: 6. CDR3 length equals 14 residues. CDR1 MDHEN and CDR2 SYDVKM come from the germline V gene. In DNA form, the CDR3 reads TGTGCCAGCAGTTCCCCTAGCGGGAGGCAGGAGCAGTACTTC. It yields the protein CASSSPSGRQEQYF.

The chain employs TRBV4-3 and TRBJ2-1, with D possibly called TRBD1 or TRBD2 (5 bases each). V lost 7 bases to trimming and J lost 5 bases, with 18 bases between them. CDR3 length: 15 residues. Germline V gene data show CDR1 as LGHNA and CDR2 as YSLEER. CDR3 residues: CASTQRARDDNEQFF. The CDR3 DNA reads TGCGCCAGCACCCAGAGAGCCCGGGACGACAATGAGCAGTTCTTC.

The V gene is TRBV6-1, the J gene TRBJ1-5; D might be TRBD1 (5 bases). Germline values: CDR1 MNHNS, CDR2 SASEGT. V lost 7 bases and J 11 bases, leaving 15 bases between the germline ends. The length of the CDR3 is 12 residues. This chain's CDR3 is CASTSPGGTQHF. DNA for the CDR3: TGTGCCAGCACCTCCCCGGGGGGGACCCAGCATTTT.

This clone was recorded only once. The genes are TRBV27 and TRBJ2-7; D call uncertain. This CDR3 contains 18 residues. Germline lookup yields CDR1 MNHEY and CDR2 SMNVEV (reference sequence). The V end lost 0 bases, the J end lost 0 bases, and 18 bases lay between the germline ends. The CDR3 DNA follows: TGTGCCAGCAGTTTATCCCCCGTCCTCTGGCCTCTCTCCTACGAGCAGTACTTC. It encodes CASSLSPVLWPLSYEQYF.

This chain uses TRBV9 with TRBJ2-5, with 9 nucleotides matching TRBD1. V trimming: 4 bases; J trimming: 1 base; junction bases outside the gene matches: 5. The CDR3 consists of 15 residues. CDR1 and CDR2 (germline): SGDLS, YYNGEE. DNA of the CDR3: TGTGCCAGCAGCCCGACGGACAGGGGCCAAGAGACCCAGTACTTC. This translates into CASSPTDRGQETQYF.

The chain uses TRBV6-4 and TRBJ2-2; D is undetermined. Germline V gene lookup returns CDR1 MRHNA and CDR2 SNTAGT. The length of the CDR3 is 14 residues. V lost 9 bases, J lost 1 base, and 12 bases lay in between. This CDR3 is CASRSQLNTGELFF. For the CDR3, the DNA is TGTGCCAGTCGAAGTCAGTTGAACACCGGGGAGCTGTTTTTT.

The chain couples TRBV6-1 to TRBJ2-7; 8 bases agree with TRBD1. After removal of 7 bases from V and 4 bases from J, the junction contained 9 bases not matched to a gene. The germline gives CDR1 MNHNS, CDR2 SASEGT. This CDR3 contains 14 residues. The CDR3 DNA follows: TGTGCCAGCAATACAGGGGGAAAGTTGTACGAGCAGTACTTC. This encodes CASNTGGKLYEQYF.

The J gene is TRBJ2-7, the V gene TRBV5-1; possibly TRBD1 for D (6 bases). Germline-derived CDR1 and CDR2 are SGHRS and YFSETQ. This CDR3 is built from 14 residues. V was cut by 0 bases and J by 3 bases, with 10 bases left in between. The chain's CDR3 is CASSLGDTLYEQYF. CDR3 sequence (DNA): TGCGCCAGCAGCTTGGGGGACACTCTCTACGAGCAGTACTTC.

The rearrangement uses TRBV2 and TRBJ2-1; no clear D gene. Germline CDR1 and CDR2: SNHLY and FYNNEI. The ends were cut back, 7 bases at V and 3 bases at J, with 7 bases in the middle. This CDR3 is built from 12 residues. CDR3 loop: CASTTGYNEQFF. CDR3 nucleotide sequence: TGTGCCAGCACCACGGGCTACAATGAGCAGTTCTTC.